These 27 T cell receptor beta chains were all obtained from the same sample, sequenced in a study of early T cells in non-severe SARS-CoV-2 infection. TCRdb re-called the 5' RACE reads through MiXCR, storing one row per CDR3 protein. Seen here are tens of thousands of distinct CDR3 sequences, roughly an eighth observed once, and the top ten hold about 1.4%. The material sequenced was whole blood. The source of these receptors is an adult who was a healthcare worker with PCR-confirmed SARS-CoV-2 infection or an uninfected control (not recorded which).

Concerning this clonotype: A much larger clone lies a single base off, so this may be a read error. This chain joins TRBV5-1 and TRBJ2-7; D gene uncertain. The CDR3 consists of 13 residues. V was clipped by 5 bases and J by 7 bases, with 16 bases between them. Germline CDR1 and CDR2: SGHRS and YFSETQ. The CDR3 loop is CASRSELVGEQYF. The CDR3 DNA reads as TGCGCCAGCAGAAGTGAGTTGGTGGGGGAGCAGTACTTC.

The chain couples TRBV12-5 to TRBJ2-1; 7 positions match TRBD1. Germline assignment: CDR1 LGHNT and CDR2 FRNRAP. The CDR3 is 11 residues long. With V trimmed by 4 bases and J by 13 bases, 4 bases remained unmatched. The CDR3, as DNA: TGTGCTAGTGGTTGGGACAGTGAACAGTTCTTC. Encoded protein: CASGWDSEQFF.

This clonotype came up many times. This chain uses TRBV3-1 with TRBJ2-7; 7 nucleotides line up with TRBD2. Germline V CDR1 and CDR2: LGHDT, YNNKEL (reference sequence). Losses at the gene ends were 4 bases for V and 2 bases for J; bases not matched to a gene: 14. The CDR3 extends over 17 amino acids. CDR3 sequence (DNA): TGTGCCAGCAGCCGATTGTCAGCGGGGACGCCCACCTACGAGCAGTACTTC. This codes for CASSRLSAGTPTYEQYF.

This chain joins TRBV27 and TRBJ1-3, with no clear D. V was cut by 5 bases and J by 2 bases, with 10 bases left in between. Looked up from germline, CDR1 is MNHEY and CDR2 is SMNVEV (reference sequence). The CDR3 loop spans 14 amino acids. The CDR3 protein is CASSMSGAGNTIYF. DNA for the CDR3: TGTGCCAGCAGTATGTCCGGCGCTGGAAACACCATATATTTT.

V is TRBV7-2 and J is TRBJ2-3; D assignment may be TRBD1 or TRBD2 (5 bases each). CDR1 and CDR2 (germline): SGHTA, FQGNSA. V gave up 7 bases and J gave up 4 bases, with 18 bases separating them. The CDR3 is made up of 15 amino acids. CDR3: CASKTEGPSSDTQYF. The CDR3 bases are TGTGCCAGCAAGACAGAAGGCCCTAGCTCAGATACGCAGTATTTT.

In regard to this clonotype: The junction shows a germline mismatch at one end, possibly a read error. This chain joins TRBV7-7 and TRBJ2-7, with a weak D call TRBD1 (5 bases). This CDR3 region has 15 residues. Germline CDR1 SSHAT, CDR2 FNYEAQ (reference sequence). CDR3 bases: TGTGCTAGCAGCGCGACCCCCCAGGGCCACGGGGAGCAGTACTTC. Its protein is CASSATPQGHGEQYF.

The chain joins TRBV18 to TRBJ2-5; D unresolved. CDR1 is KGHSH, CDR2 LQKENI, per germline. Trimming left V 2 bases short and J 2 bases short, with 12 bases between. The CDR3 has 15 amino acids. In DNA form, the CDR3 reads TGTGCCAGCTCACCAGGGCAGGCACCACAAGAGACCCAGTACTTC. It encodes CASSPGQAPQETQYF.

The chain carries TRBV3-1 and TRBJ1-2; TRBD1 agrees at 7 bases. CDR3 size: 13 residues. Germline trimming cut 3 bases from V and 4 bases from J; bases unmatched to any gene: 2. The V gene's germline CDR1 is LGHDT and CDR2 YNNKEL (reference sequence). The CDR3 is CASSQGQSYGYTF. In DNA, the CDR3 is TGTGCCAGCAGCCAGGGACAGAGCTATGGCTACACCTTC.

This clonotype has more than one count but fewer than ten. This sequence joins TRBV5-1 and TRBJ1-4; 8 bases match TRBD1. The CDR3 is made up of 15 amino acids. Losses at the gene ends were 7 bases for V and 4 bases for J; bases not matched to a gene: 9. CDR1 and CDR2 (germline): SGHRS, YFSETQ. CDR3 in amino acids: CASSPGQVLNEKLFF. The DNA for the CDR3 is TGCGCCAGCTCGCCGGGACAGGTTCTTAATGAAAAACTGTTTTTT.

This clonotype was detected many times. This chain links TRBV11-3 with TRBJ2-2; D is unclear. The V end lost 2 bases, the J end lost 0 bases, and 4 bases lay between the germline ends. CDR3 length: 14 residues. CDR1 SGHNT and CDR2 YENEEA come from the germline V gene. This CDR3 reads CASSLLANTGELFF. In DNA, the CDR3 is TGTGCCAGCAGCTTACTAGCGAACACCGGGGAGCTGTTTTTT.

This clonotype was seen at least ten times. CDR3 nucleotides: TGCGCCAGCAGCTCAAGGGGGCTTAGCTATGGCTACACCTTC. This codes for CASSSRGLSYGYTF. This chain connects TRBV5-1 to TRBJ1-2, with 7 bases lining up with TRBD1. The CDR3 has 14 residues. The V and J ends lost 3 bases and 4 bases, in that order; junction bases with no gene match: 6. Germline-derived CDR1 and CDR2 are SGHRS and YFSETQ.

This clonotype was seen at least ten times. This chain connects TRBV20-1 to TRBJ2-5; D remains ambiguous. The CDR3 runs 13 residues. V shed 4 bases and J shed 1 base, with 10 bases lying between them. Germline CDR1 and CDR2: DFQATT and SNEGSKA (reference sequence). CDR3 sequence: CSATLPGQETQYF. CDR3 in DNA: TGCAGTGCTACGCTGCCCGGCCAAGAGACCCAGTACTTC.

Many counts were recorded for this clonotype. V gene TRBV3-1 combines with J gene TRBJ1-2, with a possible D match to TRBD1 (5 bases). V lost 10 bases to trimming and J lost 8 bases, with 11 bases between them. CDR3 size: 10 residues. Germline loops: CDR1 LGHDT, CDR2 YNNKEL (reference sequence). CDR3 sequence: CATSGPGYTF. CDR3 DNA: TGTGCCACCTCGGGGCCCGGCTACACCTTC.

The rearrangement joins TRBV12-3 or TRBV12-4 to TRBJ1-2; D remains ambiguous. The CDR3 consists of 14 residues. Trimming took 5 bases from V and 8 from J, leaving 18 bases between them. The CDR3 sequence: CASSRAGRPEGYTF. The CDR3 DNA sequence: TGTGCCAGCAGTCGGGCAGGCAGGCCGGAAGGCTACACCTTC.

This clonotype was found a few times. V and J are TRBV27 and TRBJ1-1; D gene uncertain. Looked up from germline, CDR1 is MNHEY and CDR2 is SMNVEV (reference sequence). V gave up 1 base and J gave up 4 bases, with 10 bases separating them. The CDR3 has 14 residues. The CDR3 loop reads CASSLYEGGTEAFF. In nucleotides, the CDR3 is TGTGCCAGCAGTTTATATGAGGGAGGCACTGAAGCTTTCTTT.

As regards this clonotype: A much larger clone lies one base from this, so it may be a read error. J is TRBJ2-4 and V is TRBV19; D is undetermined. This CDR3 is built from 12 residues. Germline loops: CDR1 LNHDA, CDR2 SQIVND (reference sequence). The CDR3 DNA reads TGTGCCAGTAGTAGGGCCGGAAACGTTCAGTACTTC. Translation gives CASSRAGNVQYF.

This clonotype appeared a few times. The V gene is TRBV29-1, the J gene TRBJ2-6; tentatively, D is TRBD1 (6 bases). The V gene lost 6 bases and the J gene lost 0 bases, with 21 bases spanning the gap. The CDR3 totals 18 residues. The germline V gene encodes CDR1 SQVTM and CDR2 ANQGSEA. The CDR3: CSVWTRQASFSGANVLTF. The DNA for the CDR3 is TGCAGCGTGTGGACCCGACAGGCGTCTTTCTCTGGGGCCAACGTCCTGACTTTC.

This clonotype was seen ten or more times. The chain joins TRBV20-1 to TRBJ1-2; TRBD1 agrees at 7 bases. Germline-derived CDR1 and CDR2 are DFQATT and SNEGSKA (reference sequence). The V segment lost 1 base and the J segment 0 bases; nucleotides outside the gene matches: 2. The CDR3 consists of 14 residues. The CDR3 nucleotides read TGCAGTGCTAGAGGGACAGGAGCTAACTATGGCTACACCTTC. Translation: CSARGTGANYGYTF.

The V and J genes are TRBV7-2 and TRBJ1-6; no reliable D call. This CDR3 is 15 amino acids long. With 5 bases removed from V and 0 bases from J, the gap between germline ends came to 8 bases. Germline V CDR1 and CDR2: SGHTA, FQGNSA. CDR3: CASSPESSYNSPLHF. The CDR3 nucleotides read TGTGCCAGCAGCCCAGAGAGCTCCTATAATTCACCCCTCCACTTT.

This clonotype was observed a few times. This chain uses TRBV2 with TRBJ2-2; 8 bases are a match to TRBD2. V shed 7 bases, J shed 3 bases, and the junction held 4 bases outside the gene matches. There are 14 residues in the CDR3. Germline V gives CDR1 SNHLY, CDR2 FYNNEI. CDR3 DNA sequence: TGTGCCAGCAACGCGGGGGGTTACACCGGGGAGCTGTTTTTT. It encodes CASNAGGYTGELFF.

This clonotype turned up a few times. This rearrangement joins TRBV7-2 to TRBJ2-6; 11 nucleotides match TRBD1. Looked up from germline, CDR1 is SGHTA and CDR2 is FQGNSA. With 1 base clipped from V and 7 bases from J, the junction kept 3 bases outside the gene matches. This CDR3 is 16 amino acids long. The CDR3 bases are TGTGCCAGCAGCTTAGTAGGGACAGGGGGTGCCAACGTCCTGACTTTC. This sequence encodes CASSLVGTGGANVLTF.

This clonotype was counted only a few times. The germline gene is not matched at one end of the junction; a read error may be the cause. The genes are TRBV7-7 and TRBJ2-3; 7 nucleotides agree with TRBD1. This CDR3 spans 14 amino acids. CDR1 SSHAT and CDR2 FNYEAQ come from the germline V gene (reference sequence). CDR3 amino acids: CASSSGTDTDTQYF. For the CDR3, the DNA is TGTGCTAGCAGCTCCGGGACAGACACAGATACGCAGTATTTT.

The chain is built from TRBV7-3 and TRBJ2-2, with 7 bases lining up with TRBD2. J gave up 7 bases and V 5 bases, and 4 bases lay outside the gene matches. The CDR3 covers 13 residues. Germline lookup yields CDR1 SGHTA and CDR2 FQGTGA. The CDR3 DNA reads TGTGCCAGCAGCGGAGGGGAGGGCGGGGAGCTGTTTTTT. This sequence encodes CASSGGEGGELFF.

This clonotype was counted at least ten times. This chain joins TRBV20-1 and TRBJ1-2; no definite D call. V dropped 0 bases and J dropped 4 bases, with 6 bases sitting between them. Germline lookup yields CDR1 DFQATT and CDR2 SNEGSKA (reference sequence). The CDR3 length is 12 residues. The CDR3 nucleotides read TGCAGTGCTAGAGACAGGTTCTATGGCTACACCTTC. As protein: CSARDRFYGYTF.

This clonotype has more than one count but fewer than ten. The chain uses TRBV11-2 and TRBJ2-7, with 10 bases fitting TRBD1. Germline V gene data show CDR1 as SGHAT and CDR2 as FQNNGV. The J segment lost 2 bases and the V segment lost 1 base, leaving 2 bases of the junction unmatched. The CDR3 loop spans 15 amino acids. The CDR3 DNA sequence: TGTGCCAGCAGCTTAGTGGGGACAGGGGCCTACGAGCAGTACTTC. Translation gives CASSLVGTGAYEQYF.

The V call is TRBV20-1, the J call TRBJ1-1; possible D gene TRBD1, 5 bases. V shed 0 bases and J shed 5 bases, with 13 bases lying between them. The CDR3 length is 14 residues. Per germline, CDR1 DFQATT and CDR2 SNEGSKA (reference sequence). This CDR3 is CSARDPGLGTEAFF. The CDR3 DNA follows: TGCAGTGCTAGAGATCCGGGGCTGGGGACTGAAGCTTTCTTT.

The J gene is TRBJ2-7, the V gene TRBV20-1, with D unclear. This CDR3 contains 13 residues. Germline V gene lookup returns CDR1 DFQATT and CDR2 SNEGSKA (reference sequence). Trimming removed 4 bases at V and 3 bases at J, with 13 bases between. The CDR3 DNA reads as TGCAGTGCTAAAGGCCGAATAGACTACGAGCAGTACTTC. Translation gives CSAKGRIDYEQYF.